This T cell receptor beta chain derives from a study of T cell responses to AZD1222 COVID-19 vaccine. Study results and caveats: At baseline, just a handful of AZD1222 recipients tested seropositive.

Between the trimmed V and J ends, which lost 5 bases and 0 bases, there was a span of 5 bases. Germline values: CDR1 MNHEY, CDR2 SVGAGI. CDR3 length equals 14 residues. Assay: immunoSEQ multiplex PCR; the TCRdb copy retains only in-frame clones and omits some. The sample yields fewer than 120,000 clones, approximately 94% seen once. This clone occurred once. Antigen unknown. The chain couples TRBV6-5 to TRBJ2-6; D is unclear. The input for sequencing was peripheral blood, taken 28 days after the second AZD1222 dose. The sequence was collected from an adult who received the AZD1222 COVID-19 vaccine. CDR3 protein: CASSPPSGANVLTF. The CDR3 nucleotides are TGTGCCAGCAGTCCCCCCTCTGGGGCCAACGTCCTGACTTTC.